This entry concerns a single T cell receptor beta chain. Its antigen target is currently unknown. Per-nucleotide qualities are absent, and no much larger clonotype sits a single base away. The time point label for this specimen denotes: pre-transplant. Thawed unstimulated PBMCs were stained for CD3, CD4 and CD8 and FACS-sorted into CD3+CD4+ and CD3+CD8+ populations. All 8 studied subjects were randomized to immunosuppression withdrawal. The Qiagen DNeasy Blood and Tissue Kit was used to isolate genomic DNA. The germline V gene supplies CDR1 SGHDT and CDR2 YYEEEE. Deletion took 4 bases off V and 2 bases off J, with a span of 16 bases between the germline ends. From its cysteine to its phenylalanine, the CDR3 spans 16 amino acids. The kept DNA is CDR3 alone, 48 bases in frame from the first base. This sample is drawn from a study of T cell clones after liver transplantation (dated by TCRdb to the late 2010s). A note on the overall study: The samples were obtained from ITN030ST, a randomized trial that attempted immunosuppression withdrawal within 2 years after liver transplantation. Donor-reactive T cell clones were identified using TCRbeta sequencing after a pre-transplant mixed lymphocyte reaction and were then followed in post-transplant blood. Third party-reactive TCRbeta sequences were also identified from pre-transplant MLRs to serve as an antigen-independent comparator for donor-reactive sequences. Three of the eight recipients were HCV-positive; the others were transplanted for non-autoimmune, non-viral indications. The subjects received no induction therapy and were kept on standard immunosuppression until randomization at 12-24 months post-transplant. Tolerance was defined as complete immunosuppression withdrawal for at least one year with no rise in liver enzymes beyond twice the upper limit of normal. Blood samples were collected pre-transplant, then pre-randomization ahead of withdrawal, and finally post-randomization once withdrawal had either been completed or failed. A cohort of 8 liver transplant recipients was studied, of whom 3 were classified as tolerant and 5 as non-tolerant. The study at large found these results: A greater decline was seen for donor-reactive sequences than for third party-reactive sequences, suggesting partial antigen-specific deletion unrelated to withdrawal success. When repertoire turnover was taken into account, detection of donor-reactive sequences was significantly reduced in 7 of 8 subjects for CD4 and in 8 of 8 subjects for CD8. In 5 of 8 subjects, circulating donor-reactive CD4 TCRbeta sequences decreased significantly after transplant, regardless of tolerance or HCV status. Without allograft tissue specimens, donor-reactive T cells may have migrated into the graft rather than being deleted. The conclusions were preliminary, being limited by small, heterogeneous patient numbers and by non-standardized post-transplant time points. In two subjects, low numbers of available donor cells limited the measurable donor-reactive repertoire.

Frozen genomic DNA underwent high-throughput TCRbeta CDR3 sequencing by immunoSEQ, including PCR amplification, mapping, bias correction and internal controls. The published analysis was carried out like this. Productive rearrangements were retained, and unique TCRbeta sequences were defined by the CDR3 nucleotide sequence together with the V and J gene. For classification of a sequence as donor-reactive, at least 5-fold expansion in CFSE-low cells relative to unstimulated pre-transplant cells and a frequency of at least 0.01% were required. To ensure at least 90% detection power, minimum frequency thresholds were set for each subject based on that subject's lowest-template unstimulated sample. Jensen-Shannon divergence between the top 1000 TCRbeta sequences post-transplant and pre-transplant was used to measure repertoire turnover. Two-sided Fisher's exact tests were used to test for changes in the detection of donor-reactive sequences. This immuneACCESS table, as held by TCRdb, lists in-frame sequences with V and J called but not all clones. Of the missing ones, under half trace to an unresolved V gene in checked studies; the others have no known cause. The DNA was the basis for D and trimming; V, J and clone size are from that table. This sample comprises roughly 50,000 clones, around 84% of them detected only once. Around 8.7% of the sample is held by the ten biggest clonotypes.

The sequencing here drew on CD4+ T cells from blood, taken before liver transplant. The V gene is TRBV5-6 and the J gene is TRBJ2-1; the D gene is perhaps TRBD1, on 6 matching bases. The clonotype was recovered from a human donor who received a liver transplant. The nucleotides read TGTGCCAGCAGCCACGGGACACTTCAGGCCTACAATGAGCAGTTCTTC. Translated, it gives CASSHGTLQAYNEQFF.